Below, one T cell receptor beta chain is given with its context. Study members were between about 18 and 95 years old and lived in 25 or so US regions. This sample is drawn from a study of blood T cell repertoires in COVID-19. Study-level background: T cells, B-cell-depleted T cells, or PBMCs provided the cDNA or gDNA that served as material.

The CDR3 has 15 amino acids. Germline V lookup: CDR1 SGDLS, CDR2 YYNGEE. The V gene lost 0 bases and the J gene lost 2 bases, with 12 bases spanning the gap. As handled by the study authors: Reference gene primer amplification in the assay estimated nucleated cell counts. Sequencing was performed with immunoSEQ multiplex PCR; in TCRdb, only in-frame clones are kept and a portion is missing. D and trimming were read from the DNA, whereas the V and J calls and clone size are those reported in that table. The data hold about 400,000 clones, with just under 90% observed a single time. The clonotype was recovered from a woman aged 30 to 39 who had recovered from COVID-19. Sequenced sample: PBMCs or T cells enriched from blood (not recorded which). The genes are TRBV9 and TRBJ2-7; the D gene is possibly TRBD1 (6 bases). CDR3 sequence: CASSVAGGQTYEQYF. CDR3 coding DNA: TGTGCCAGCAGCGTAGCTGGGGGACAAACCTACGAGCAGTACTTC.